The clone carrying this T cell receptor (beta chain) appeared a few times. Its antigen is not known. The PCR made use of 60 Vbeta and 13 Jbeta primers. Data came from immunoSEQ multiplex PCR; TCRdb stores just in-frame clones and leaves some out. Of approximately 110,000 clones listed, 60% to 70% are singletons. The CDR3 length is 15 residues. V was trimmed by 4 bases and J by 0 bases, leaving 10 bases between them. From germline, CDR1 is MNHNY and CDR2 SVGAGI (reference sequence). This record comes from a study of cytomegalovirus exposure and HLA in healthy donors. Study conclusions and caveats: A later analysis linked a missense variant in DCLRE1C to the trimming of TCR beta V and J genes.

V is TRBV6-6 and J is TRBJ1-3; no definite D call. The TCR sequence derives from a man aged 25 to 40 in good health and CMV-seropositive. Sequencing used PBMCs. The CDR3 DNA reads TGTGCCAGCAGTTCAGACACCTACTCTGGAAACACCATATATTTT. Protein sequence: CASSSDTYSGNTIYF.